Following are 8 T cell receptor beta chains from one sample sequenced in a study of blood T cells in healthy people across ages. The use of a sample-barcoded 5' primer and a J-beta primer mix characterized a second PCR of roughly 6 to 11 cycles. TCRdb re-derived calls from the 5' RACE reads in MiXCR, one entry per CDR3 protein. The sample has hundreds of thousands of distinct CDR3 sequences, more than 50% seen once. The sequenced sample was blood. The receptors were sampled from a man aged 35 to 55 in good health.

The sample holds a few counts of this clonotype. The V gene is TRBV2, the J gene TRBJ2-3; the D gene is possibly TRBD1 (5 bases). V gave up 6 bases and J gave up 3 bases, with 13 bases separating them. The length of the CDR3 is 14 residues. CDR1 is SNHLY and CDR2 is FYNNEI in the germline V gene. The CDR3 loop reads CASRTDPGTDTQYF. As DNA, the CDR3 is TGTGCCAGCAGGACCGATCCAGGGACAGATACGCAGTATTTT.

The V call is TRBV28, the J call TRBJ2-2; D unclear. The CDR3 runs 12 residues. The V gene's germline CDR1 is MDHEN and CDR2 SYDVKM. V lost 10 bases and J 6 bases, leaving 12 bases between the germline ends. This CDR3 is CANQDGAGELFF. The CDR3 DNA reads as TGTGCCAACCAAGACGGTGCCGGGGAGCTGTTTTTT.

This chain connects TRBV29-1 to TRBJ1-4; 8 nucleotides agree with TRBD1. The CDR3 covers 13 residues. V shed 6 bases, J shed 6 bases, and the junction held 6 bases outside the gene matches. Germline CDR1 is SQVTM and CDR2 is ANQGSEA. The DNA of the CDR3 is TGCAGCGTAAGACAGGGGCGTTATGAAAAACTGTTTTTT. This gives the protein CSVRQGRYEKLFF.

This clonotype was counted only a few times. This sequence joins TRBV7-8 and TRBJ2-3; 9 positions match TRBD2. The CDR3 has 16 amino acids. V lost 4 bases to trimming and J lost 1 base; unmatched junction nucleotides: 6. CDR1 and CDR2 (germline): SGHVS, FQNEAQ. The CDR3 bases are TGTGCCAGCAGCTCCGCCCGGACTAGCGGCACAGATACGCAGTATTTT. Its translation is CASSSARTSGTDTQYF.

This clonotype was picked up a small number of times. The chain recombines TRBV6-6 with TRBJ1-2; 7 bases match TRBD1. The CDR3 loop spans 14 amino acids. V lost 5 bases, J lost 0 bases, and 3 bases stayed unmatched. Germline V gene data show CDR1 as MNHNY and CDR2 as SVGAGI (reference sequence). The CDR3 protein is CASSRDRANYGYTF. The DNA for the CDR3 is TGTGCCAGCAGTCGGGACAGAGCTAACTATGGCTACACCTTC.

Turning to this clonotype: A read error may account for a junction end that differs from germline. V usage is TRBV11-2 and J usage is TRBJ1-2; unclear D gene. The germline V gene has CDR1 SGHAT and CDR2 FQNNGV. This CDR3 has 13 residues. The CDR3 DNA is TGTACCAGCAGCTTAGAGAGCCCCGAGGCCTACACCTTC. Its translation: CTSSLESPEAYTF.

The chain links TRBV7-2 to TRBJ2-1; 7 nucleotides agree with TRBD1. This CDR3 has 19 amino acids. Per germline, CDR1 SGHTA and CDR2 FQGNSA. The J segment lost 0 bases and the V segment lost 5 bases, leaving 16 bases of the junction unmatched. As DNA, the CDR3 is TGTGCCAGCAGCCCACGGGACAGCAAGATCAAGAGCTCCTACAATGAGCAGTTCTTC. Amino acids: CASSPRDSKIKSSYNEQFF.

The CDR3 here is CASSAGAGAAETQYF. For the CDR3, the DNA is TGTGCCAGCAGCGCAGGGGCAGGGGCTGCAGAGACCCAGTACTTC. V usage is TRBV9 and J usage is TRBJ2-4, with TRBD1 as a possible D gene (6 bases). The J call may be faulty, since TRBJ2-5 better matches the DNA end. Looked up from germline, CDR1 is SGDLS and CDR2 is YYNGEE. The CDR3 extends over 15 amino acids.